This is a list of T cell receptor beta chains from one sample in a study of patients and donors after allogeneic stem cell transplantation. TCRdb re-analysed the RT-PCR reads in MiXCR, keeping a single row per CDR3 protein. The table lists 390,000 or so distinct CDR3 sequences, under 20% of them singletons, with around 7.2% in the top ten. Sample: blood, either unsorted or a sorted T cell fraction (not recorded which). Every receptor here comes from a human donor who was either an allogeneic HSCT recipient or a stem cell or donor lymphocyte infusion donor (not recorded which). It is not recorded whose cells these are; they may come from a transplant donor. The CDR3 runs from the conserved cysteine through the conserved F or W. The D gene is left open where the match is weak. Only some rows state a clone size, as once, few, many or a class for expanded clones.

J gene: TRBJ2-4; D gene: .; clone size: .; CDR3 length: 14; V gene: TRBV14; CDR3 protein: CASSHGLAKNIQYF; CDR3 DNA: TGTGCCAGCAGCCACGGGCTAGCCAAAAACATTCAGTACTTC
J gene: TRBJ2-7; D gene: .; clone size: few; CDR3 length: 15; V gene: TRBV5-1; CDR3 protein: CASSLNGQGAYEQYF; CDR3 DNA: TGCGCCAGCAGCTTGAATGGGCAGGGAGCCTACGAGCAGTACTTC
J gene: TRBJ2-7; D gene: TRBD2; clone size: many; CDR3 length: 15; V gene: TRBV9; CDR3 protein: CASSELAGGVYEQYF; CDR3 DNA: TGTGCCAGCAGCGAACTAGCGGGAGGGGTCTACGAGCAGTACTTC
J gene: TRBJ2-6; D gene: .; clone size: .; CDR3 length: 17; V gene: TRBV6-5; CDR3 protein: CASSSRQVFSGANVLTF; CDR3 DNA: TGTGCCAGCAGTTCGAGACAGGTCTTCTCTGGGGCCAACGTCCTGACTTTC
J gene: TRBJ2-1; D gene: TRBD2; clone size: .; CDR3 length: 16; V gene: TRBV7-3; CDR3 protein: CASSLRLAGGGNEQFF; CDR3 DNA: TGTGCCAGCAGCTTAAGGTTAGCGGGAGGGGGCAATGAGCAGTTCTTC
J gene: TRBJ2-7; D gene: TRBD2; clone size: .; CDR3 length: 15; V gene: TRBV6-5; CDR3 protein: CASSSGLVGSYEQYF; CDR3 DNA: TGTGCCAGCAGTTCCGGACTAGTGGGATCCTACGAGCAGTACTTC
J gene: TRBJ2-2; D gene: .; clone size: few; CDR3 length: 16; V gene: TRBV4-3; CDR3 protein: CASSQAGGGYTGELFF; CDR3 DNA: TGCGCCAGCAGCCAAGCGGGGGGCGGGTACACCGGGGAGCTGTTTTTT
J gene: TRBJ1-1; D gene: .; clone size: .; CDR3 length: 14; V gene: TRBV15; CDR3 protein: CATSLEAGQIEAFF; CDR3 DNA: TGTGCCACCAGCCTAGAGGCCGGACAGATTGAAGCTTTCTTT
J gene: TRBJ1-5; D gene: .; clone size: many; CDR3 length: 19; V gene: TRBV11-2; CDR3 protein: CASSLTPVWTPYSNQPQHF; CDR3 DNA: TGTGCCAGCAGCCTAACCCCGGTTTGGACCCCGTATAGCAATCAGCCCCAGCATTTT
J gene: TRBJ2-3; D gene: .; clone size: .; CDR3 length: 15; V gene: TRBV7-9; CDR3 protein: CASSPGGLSTDTQYF; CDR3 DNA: TGTGCCAGCAGCCCAGGGGGACTCAGCACAGATACGCAGTATTTT
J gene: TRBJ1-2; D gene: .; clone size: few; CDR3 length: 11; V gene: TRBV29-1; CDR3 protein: CSVEWRGIARF; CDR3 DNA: TGCAGCGTTGAATGGCGGGGGATCGCCCGCTTC
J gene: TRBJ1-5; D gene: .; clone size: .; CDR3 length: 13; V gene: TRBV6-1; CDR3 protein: CASKWTSNQPQHF; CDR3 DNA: TGTGCCAGCAAATGGACAAGCAATCAGCCCCAGCATTTT
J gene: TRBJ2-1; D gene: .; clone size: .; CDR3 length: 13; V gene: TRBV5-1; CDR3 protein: CASSVPSDNEQFF; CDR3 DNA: TGCGCCAGCAGCGTACCATCCGACAATGAGCAGTTCTTC
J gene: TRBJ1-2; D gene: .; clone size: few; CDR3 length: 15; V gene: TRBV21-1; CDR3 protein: CASSKGPGTVYGYTF; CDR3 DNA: TGTGCCAGCAGCAAAGGCCCCGGGACGGTCTATGGCTACACCTTC
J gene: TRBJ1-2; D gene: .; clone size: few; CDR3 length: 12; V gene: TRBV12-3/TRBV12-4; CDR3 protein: CASNQGSRGYTF; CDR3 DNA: TGTGCCAGCAATCAGGGTTCTCGGGGCTACACCTTC
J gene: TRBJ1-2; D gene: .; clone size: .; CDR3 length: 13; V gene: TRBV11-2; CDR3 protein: CASLISPRHGYTF; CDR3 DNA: TGTGCCAGCCTCATCTCTCCGCGGCATGGCTACACCTTC
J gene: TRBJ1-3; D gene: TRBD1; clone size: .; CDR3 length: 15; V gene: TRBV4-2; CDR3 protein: CASSQGTGKENTIYF; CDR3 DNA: TGTGCCAGCAGCCAAGGGACAGGGAAAGAAAACACCATATATTTT
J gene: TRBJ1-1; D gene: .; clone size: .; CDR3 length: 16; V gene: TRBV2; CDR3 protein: CASSEVGWEENTEAFF; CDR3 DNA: TGTGCCAGCAGTGAAGTAGGTTGGGAGGAGAACACTGAAGCTTTCTTT
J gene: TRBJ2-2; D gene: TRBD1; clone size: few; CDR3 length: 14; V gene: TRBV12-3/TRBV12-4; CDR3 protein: CASRRDRGSGELFF; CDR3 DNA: TGTGCCAGCAGACGGGACAGGGGGTCCGGGGAGCTGTTTTTT
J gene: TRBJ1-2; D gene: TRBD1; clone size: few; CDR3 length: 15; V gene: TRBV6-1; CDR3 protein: CASRPPGQGNYGYTF; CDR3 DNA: TGTGCCAGCAGACCTCCGGGACAGGGGAACTATGGCTACACCTTC
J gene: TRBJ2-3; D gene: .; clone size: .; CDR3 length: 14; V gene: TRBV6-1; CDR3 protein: CASSVWQSTDTQYF; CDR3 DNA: TGTGCCAGCAGTGTGTGGCAGAGCACAGATACGCAGTATTTT
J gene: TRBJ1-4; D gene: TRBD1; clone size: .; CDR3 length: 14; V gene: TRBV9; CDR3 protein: CASNRGPNNEKLFF; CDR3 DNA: TGTGCCAGCAACAGGGGGCCTAATAATGAAAAACTGTTTTTT
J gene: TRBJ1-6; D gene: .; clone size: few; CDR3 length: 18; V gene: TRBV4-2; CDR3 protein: CASSQDQGDSSYNSPLHF; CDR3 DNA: TGTGCCAGCAGCCAAGATCAAGGAGATAGCTCCTATAATTCACCCCTCCACTTT
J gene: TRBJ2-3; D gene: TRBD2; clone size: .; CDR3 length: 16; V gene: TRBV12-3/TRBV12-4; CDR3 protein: CASVPSGSFSTDTQYF; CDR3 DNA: TGTGCCAGCGTCCCTAGCGGGAGCTTTAGCACAGATACGCAGTATTTT
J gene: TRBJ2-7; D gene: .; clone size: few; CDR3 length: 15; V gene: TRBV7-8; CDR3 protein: CASSVDRWQAYEQYF; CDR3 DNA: TGTGCCAGCAGCGTAGACAGGTGGCAGGCCTACGAGCAGTACTTC
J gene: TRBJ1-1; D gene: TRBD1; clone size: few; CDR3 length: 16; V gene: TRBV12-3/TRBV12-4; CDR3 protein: CASSAKWGDRLYEAFF; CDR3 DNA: TGTGCCAGCAGTGCTAAATGGGGGGACAGGCTGTATGAAGCTTTCTTT
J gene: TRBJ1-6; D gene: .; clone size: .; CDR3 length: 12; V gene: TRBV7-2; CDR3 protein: CASSPRGRPLHF; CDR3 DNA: TGTGCCAGCAGCCCCCGGGGTCGACCCCTCCACTTT
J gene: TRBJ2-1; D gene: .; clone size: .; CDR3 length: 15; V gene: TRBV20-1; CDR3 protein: CSADAPGPALNEQFF; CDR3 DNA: TGCAGTGCAGATGCCCCGGGCCCCGCCCTCAATGAGCAGTTCTTC
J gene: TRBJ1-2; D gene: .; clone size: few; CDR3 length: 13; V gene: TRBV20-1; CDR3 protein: CSARVPGLYGYTF; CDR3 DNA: TGCAGTGCTAGAGTTCCGGGGCTTTATGGCTACACCTTC
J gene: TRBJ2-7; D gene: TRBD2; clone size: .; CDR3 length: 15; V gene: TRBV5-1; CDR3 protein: CASSFLSGGYYEQYF; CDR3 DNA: TGCGCCAGCAGCTTTCTCAGCGGGGGGTACTACGAGCAGTACTTC
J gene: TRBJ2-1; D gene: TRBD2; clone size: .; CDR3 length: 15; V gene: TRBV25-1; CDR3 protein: CASSGLGLAGAEQFF; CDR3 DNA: TGTGCCAGCAGTGGCCTGGGACTAGCGGGAGCTGAGCAGTTCTTC
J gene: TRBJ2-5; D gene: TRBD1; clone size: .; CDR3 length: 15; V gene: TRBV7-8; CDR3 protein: CASSLNRDRVETQYF; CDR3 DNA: TGTGCCAGCAGCTTGAACCGGGACAGGGTCGAGACCCAGTACTTC
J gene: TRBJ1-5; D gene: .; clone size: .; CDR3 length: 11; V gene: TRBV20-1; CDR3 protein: CSARSQNSLHF; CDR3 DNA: TGCAGTGCTAGAAGTCAGAACTCTTTGCATTTT
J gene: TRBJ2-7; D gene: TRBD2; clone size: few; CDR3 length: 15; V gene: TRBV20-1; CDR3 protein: CSASTTSGRGYEQYF; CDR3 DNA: TGCAGTGCTAGTACGACTAGCGGGAGGGGTTACGAGCAGTACTTC
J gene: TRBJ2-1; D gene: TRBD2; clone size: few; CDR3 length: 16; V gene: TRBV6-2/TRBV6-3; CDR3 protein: CASTGLLAGGLNEQFF; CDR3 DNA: TGTGCCAGCACCGGCCTTTTAGCGGGGGGGCTCAATGAGCAGTTCTTC
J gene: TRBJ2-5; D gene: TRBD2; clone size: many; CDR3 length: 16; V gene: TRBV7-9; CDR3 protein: CASSFHRTSGQETQYF; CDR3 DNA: TGTGCCAGCAGCTTCCATAGGACTAGCGGTCAAGAGACCCAGTACTTC
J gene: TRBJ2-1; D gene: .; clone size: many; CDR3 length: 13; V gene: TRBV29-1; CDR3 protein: CSEWDFWNNEQFF; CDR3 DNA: TGCAGCGAATGGGACTTCTGGAACAATGAGCAGTTCTTC
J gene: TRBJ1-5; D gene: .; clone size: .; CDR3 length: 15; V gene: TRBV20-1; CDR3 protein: CSAPDGEDGNQPQHF; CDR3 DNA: TGCAGTGCTCCCGATGGGGAGGATGGCAATCAGCCCCAGCATTTT
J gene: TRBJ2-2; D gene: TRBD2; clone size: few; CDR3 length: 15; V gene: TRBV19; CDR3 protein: CASSWSGGLPGELFF; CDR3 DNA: TGTGCCAGTAGTTGGTCGGGGGGGCTCCCCGGGGAGCTGTTTTTT
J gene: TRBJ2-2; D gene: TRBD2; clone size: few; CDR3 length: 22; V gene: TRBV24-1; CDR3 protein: CATSDGASGLAADSPNTGELFF; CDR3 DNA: TGTGCCACCAGTGACGGGGCCTCTGGACTAGCGGCAGATTCCCCGAACACCGGGGAGCTGTTTTTT
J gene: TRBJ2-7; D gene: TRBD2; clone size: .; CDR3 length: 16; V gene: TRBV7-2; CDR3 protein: CASSSFPRGNSYEQYF; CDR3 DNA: TGTGCCAGCAGCTCCTTCCCGCGGGGGAACTCCTACGAGCAGTACTTC
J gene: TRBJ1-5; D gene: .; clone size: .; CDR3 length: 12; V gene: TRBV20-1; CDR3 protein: CSSQPVNQPQHF; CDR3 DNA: TGCAGTAGCCAACCAGTTAATCAGCCCCAGCATTTT